Following are 32 T cell receptor beta chains from one sample sequenced in a study of blood T cell repertoires in COVID-19. The protocol was immunoSEQ multiplex PCR, while the TCRdb copy is restricted to in-frame clones and leaves out a portion. Of fewer than 200,000 clones in the sample, around four fifths were seen once. The sequenced material came from PBMCs or T cells enriched from blood (not recorded which). These receptors came from a woman between 50 and 59 years old who had recovered from COVID-19.

The rearrangement links TRBV24-1 to TRBJ2-5; 10 bases match TRBD2. Germline V gene sequence: CDR1 KGHDR, CDR2 SFDVKD. CDR3 length: 15 residues. V trimming: 5 bases; J trimming: 3 bases; junction bases outside the gene matches: 5. The DNA of the CDR3 is TGTGCCACCAGTGGGCTAGCGGGGGCCAAAGAGACCCAGTACTTC. Translation: CATSGLAGAKETQYF.

The chain couples TRBV7-9 to TRBJ1-5; 9 positions agree with TRBD1. CDR3 length equals 14 residues. Germline V lookup: CDR1 SEHNR, CDR2 FQNEAQ (reference sequence). V dropped 5 bases and J dropped 4; count of bases not matched to a gene: 3. The CDR3 here is CASSPGQGNQPQHF. The DNA for the CDR3 is TGTGCCAGCAGCCCGGGACAGGGTAATCAGCCCCAGCATTTT. The whole variable domain, remainder taken from reference TRBV7-9 and TRBJ1-5, is DTGVSQNPRHKITKRGQNVTFRCDPISEHNRLYWYRQTLGQGPEFLTYFQNEAQLEKSRLLSDRFSAERPKGSFSTLEIQRTEQGDSAMYLCASSPGQGNQPQHFGDGTRLSIL.

The chain couples TRBV5-1 to TRBJ2-1; 9 positions agree with TRBD1. V lost 2 bases to trimming and J lost 4 bases; unmatched junction nucleotides: 13. The CDR3 loop spans 18 amino acids. Germline CDR1 and CDR2: SGHRS and YFSETQ. CDR3 protein: CASSFSRQGENNYNEQFF. In DNA, the CDR3 is TGCGCCAGCAGCTTCTCGAGACAGGGGGAGAATAATTACAATGAGCAGTTCTTC.

The rearrangement joins TRBV21-1 to TRBJ2-2; TRBD2 reflects the table's D call only, with no check against the DNA. TRBV21-1 counts as a pseudogene. This CDR3 has 17 residues. The CDR3 is CASSSLTTSGSVGELFF. DNA for the CDR3: TGTGCCAGCAGCTCCCTGACGACTAGCGGGTCGGTAGGGGAGCTGTTTTTT.

This clone was counted only a few times. The chain joins TRBV29-1 to TRBJ2-3, with 10 bases matching TRBD1. CDR1 and CDR2 from the germline V gene are SQVTM and ANQGSEA. The CDR3 extends over 16 amino acids. The CDR3 loop is CSGGLRGQGVGDTQYF. DNA of the CDR3: TGCAGTGGGGGACTACGCGGACAGGGGGTTGGAGATACGCAGTATTTT.

This clone was detected only a few times. The J gene is TRBJ1-2, the V gene TRBV28; a possible D gene is TRBD1 (5 bases). Deletions cut 2 bases from V and 8 bases from J, with 15 bases between. Germline V gene lookup returns CDR1 MDHEN and CDR2 SYDVKM. This CDR3 contains 14 residues. CDR3 sequence: CASSLQGDPRGYTF. In DNA form, the CDR3 reads TGTGCCAGCAGTTTACAGGGTGATCCTAGGGGCTACACCTTC.

A word on this clone: Other DNA sequences in this specimen translate into the identical CDR3. The V gene is TRBV18, the J gene TRBJ1-5; 7 nucleotides match TRBD1. The CDR3 loop spans 13 amino acids. The germline gives CDR1 KGHSH, CDR2 LQKENI. V dropped 3 bases and J dropped 7; count of bases not matched to a gene: 3. Here the CDR3 reads CASSPDRDQPQHF. CDR3 DNA sequence: TGTGCCAGCTCACCCGACAGGGACCAGCCCCAGCATTTT.

V and J are TRBV29-1 and TRBJ2-5; D is perhaps TRBD1 (6 bases). The V end lost 5 bases, the J end lost 1 base, and 11 bases lay between the germline ends. Germline loops: CDR1 SQVTM, CDR2 ANQGSEA. This CDR3 contains 13 residues. The CDR3 DNA sequence: TGCAGCGTTTCATCAGGGGTCCAAGAGACCCAGTACTTC. Translating it yields CSVSSGVQETQYF.

There are many counts of this clone. The chain uses TRBV4-2 and TRBJ2-3; 9 bases are a match to TRBD1. The V gene's germline CDR1 is LGHNA and CDR2 YNFKEQ. Trimming at V came to 1 base and at J to 4 bases, leaving 6 bases not matched to a gene. The CDR3 is made up of 16 amino acids. CDR3 DNA sequence: TGTGCCAGCAGCCAAGGGGACAGGGCGCAGGCAGATACGCAGTATTTT. Protein: CASSQGDRAQADTQYF.

The chain has TRBV6-1 and TRBJ1-5; 9 bases are shared with TRBD1. Germline CDR1 is MNHNS and CDR2 is SASEGT. This CDR3 has 16 amino acids. Germline trimming cut 0 bases from V and 6 bases from J; bases unmatched to any gene: 6. The CDR3 bases are TGTGCCAGCAGTGAAGCGTGGACAGGGGTAGGTCAGCCCCAGCATTTT. As protein: CASSEAWTGVGQPQHF.

This chain connects TRBV18 to TRBJ1-5; 7 bases are shared with TRBD1. CDR1 is KGHSH, CDR2 LQKENI, per germline. This CDR3 is built from 13 residues. V dropped 6 bases and J dropped 8; count of bases not matched to a gene: 7. As DNA, the CDR3 is TGTGCCAGCTCGCGACAGGGCGGGGAGCCCCAGCATTTT. This codes for CASSRQGGEPQHF.

This chain uses TRBV18 with TRBJ1-2, with D maybe TRBD1 (5 bases). Germline V gives CDR1 KGHSH, CDR2 LQKENI. The ends were cut back, 6 bases at V and 8 bases at J, with 13 bases in the middle. This CDR3 has 12 amino acids. CDR3 amino acids: CASSPRGDGYTF. CDR3 nucleotide sequence: TGTGCCAGCTCCCCCCGGGGGGACGGCTACACCTTC.

The chain has TRBV28 and TRBJ1-3, with 8 nucleotides matching TRBD1. Germline CDR1 reads MDHEN; CDR2 reads SYDVKM. V lost 10 bases to trimming and J lost 0 bases; unmatched junction nucleotides: 5. The length of the CDR3 is 14 residues. Here the CDR3 DNA reads TGTGCCACCGAAGACAGGGGCTCTGGAAACACCATATATTTT. Protein sequence: CATEDRGSGNTIYF.

V and J are TRBV19 and TRBJ2-1; tentatively, D is TRBD2 (6 bases). V lost 3 bases and J 4 bases, leaving 13 bases between the germline ends. CDR3 length: 15 amino acids. Germline CDR1 LNHDA, CDR2 SQIVND (reference sequence). Here the CDR3 reads CASSIAGTTYNEQFF. The CDR3 nucleotides are TGTGCCAGTAGTATCGCGGGGACCACTTACAATGAGCAGTTCTTC.

This chain connects TRBV9 to TRBJ2-2, with 9 bases identical to TRBD1. J gave up 5 bases and V 4 bases, and 6 bases lay outside the gene matches. Germline CDR1 is SGDLS and CDR2 is YYNGEE. The CDR3 contains 15 residues. The CDR3: CASSTSDRGTGELFF. The CDR3 DNA reads as TGTGCCAGCAGCACATCCGACAGGGGGACCGGGGAGCTGTTTTTT.

The genes are TRBV27 and TRBJ1-1; TRBD1 agrees at 8 bases. The CDR3 extends over 15 amino acids. J was trimmed by 4 bases and V by 6 bases; bases with no gene match: 10. In germline, CDR1 is MNHEY, CDR2 SMNVEV (reference sequence). As DNA, the CDR3 is TGTGCCAGCAGCGCACAGGGGGTGGGTGGCACTGAAGCTTTCTTT. Translated, it gives CASSAQGVGGTEAFF.

The rearrangement uses TRBV18 and TRBJ2-3; 8 nucleotides line up with TRBD1. The CDR3 is 13 residues long. Trimming at V came to 5 bases and at J to 4 bases, leaving 2 bases not matched to a gene. Germline V gene data show CDR1 as KGHSH and CDR2 as LQKENI. DNA of the CDR3: TGTGCCAGCTCAACGGACAGGGCAGATACGCAGTATTTT. Translated, it gives CASSTDRADTQYF. Filled out from reference TRBV18 and TRBJ2-3, the complete variable domain reads NAGVMQNPRHLVRRRGQEARLRCSPMKGHSHVYWYRQLPEEGLKFMVYLQKENIIDESGMPKERFSAEFPKEGPSILRIQQVVRGDSAAYFCASSTDRADTQYFGPGTRLTVL.

This clone is a singleton in its sample. The chain carries TRBV4-2 and TRBJ1-5; maybe TRBD1 (5 bases). Germline V gene sequence: CDR1 LGHNA, CDR2 YNFKEQ. The germline V and J ends were trimmed by 0 bases and 2 bases, with 14 bases remaining between them. The CDR3 loop spans 17 amino acids. CDR3 sequence: CASSQEVVGRGNQPQHF. In nucleotides, the CDR3 is TGTGCCAGCAGCCAAGAAGTTGTGGGCAGGGGCAATCAGCCCCAGCATTTT.

The chain is built from TRBV19 and TRBJ1-2; 11 bases are shared with TRBD1. The germline V gene has CDR1 LNHDA and CDR2 SQIVND (reference sequence). The CDR3 consists of 15 residues. The V segment lost 3 bases and the J segment 8 bases; nucleotides outside the gene matches: 8. CDR3 region: CASSIRTGGAYGYTF. In DNA form, the CDR3 reads TGTGCCAGTAGTATTCGGACAGGGGGCGCCTACGGCTACACCTTC.

The chain carries TRBV13 and TRBJ1-1, with D hard to call. The CDR3 sequence is 13 residues long. Trimming removed 2 bases at V and 1 base at J, with 5 bases between. Germline V CDR1 and CDR2: PRHDT, FYEKMQ (reference sequence). DNA of the CDR3: TGTGCCAGCAGCTTACGGGGGAACACTGAAGCTTTCTTT. Translating gives CASSLRGNTEAFF. The full variable domain, in which reference TRBV13 and TRBJ1-1 provide the parts outside the CDR3, is AAGVIQSPRHLIKEKRETATLKCYPIPRHDTVYWYQQGPGQDPQFLISFYEKMQSDKGSIPDRFSAQQFSDYHSELNMSSLELGDSALYFCASSLRGNTEAFFGQGTRLTVV.

The chain links TRBV5-1 to TRBJ2-3; possible D gene TRBD1, 5 bases. V was shortened by 2 bases and J by 0 bases, with 7 bases between the two germline ends. Per the germline V gene, CDR1 is SGHRS and CDR2 is YFSETQ. The CDR3 sequence is 14 residues long. The CDR3 DNA follows: TGCGCCAGCAGCTTCCAGGGAAGCACAGATACGCAGTATTTT. The encoded protein is CASSFQGSTDTQYF. The variable domain in full, with the rest retrieved from reference TRBV5-1 and TRBJ2-3, is KAGVTQTPRYLIKTRGQQVTLSCSPISGHRSVSWYQQTPGQGLQFLFEYFSETQRNKGNFPGRFSGRQFSNSRSEMNVSTLELGDSALYLCASSFQGSTDTQYFGPGTRLTVL.

This clone has a handful of counts. The CDR3 DNA reads as TGTGCCAGCAGCTTTAGCGAGGCAAGAAACACTGAAGCTTTCTTT. It yields the protein CASSFSEARNTEAFF. This sequence joins TRBV7-8 and TRBJ1-1; D unresolved. V was clipped by 3 bases and J by 2 bases, with 13 bases between them. The CDR3 is 15 amino acids. The germline V gene encodes CDR1 SGHVS and CDR2 FQNEAQ.

V usage is TRBV6-5 and J usage is TRBJ1-2, with a weak D call TRBD1 (5 bases). The germline CDR1 and CDR2 sequences are MNHEY and SVGAGI. Trimming left V 4 bases short and J 7 bases short, with 10 bases between. The CDR3 totals 12 residues. The CDR3 coding sequence is TGTGCCAGCAGTTTGGGGGGTAGTGGCTACACCTTC. It yields the protein CASSLGGSGYTF.

The chain joins TRBV5-1 to TRBJ1-4; 7 bases match TRBD1. V lost 4 bases, J lost 8 bases, and 8 bases stayed unmatched. Germline V gene lookup returns CDR1 SGHRS and CDR2 YFSETQ. This CDR3 region has 14 residues. CDR3 in amino acids: CASSRQGLNEKLFF. The CDR3 coding sequence is TGCGCCAGCAGCCGACAGGGACTCAACGAAAAACTGTTTTTT.

This clone was counted between two and nine times. The CDR3 region is CASSLTPQRDTIYF. The CDR3 nucleotides are TGTGCCAGCAGCCTGACTCCCCAGAGGGACACCATATATTTT. This rearrangement joins TRBV6-5 to TRBJ1-3; D is ambiguous. There are 14 residues in the CDR3. Germline values: CDR1 MNHEY, CDR2 SVGAGI. With 6 bases removed from V and 8 bases from J, the gap between germline ends came to 17 bases.

The J gene is TRBJ1-1, the V gene TRBV7-3; D is unresolved. Germline loops: CDR1 SGHTA, CDR2 FQGTGA. There are 13 residues in the CDR3. V was pared by 5 bases and J by 5 bases, with 12 bases between. The CDR3 sequence: CASSQAPGTEAFF. Written as DNA, the CDR3 is TGTGCCAGCAGCCAAGCCCCGGGGACTGAAGCTTTCTTT.

This chain links TRBV28 with TRBJ1-3; 12 bases are a match to TRBD1. J was trimmed by 4 bases and V by 0 bases; bases with no gene match: 4. Germline CDR1 and CDR2: MDHEN and SYDVKM. This CDR3 contains 17 residues. The CDR3 reads CASSLWGQGATGNTIYF. In DNA form, the CDR3 reads TGTGCCAGCAGTTTATGGGGACAGGGGGCGACGGGAAACACCATATATTTT.

In this sample, this clone turned up once. The genes are TRBV30 and TRBJ1-6; possible D gene TRBD1, 6 bases. V dropped 0 bases and J dropped 7 bases, with 13 bases sitting between them. This CDR3 comprises 15 residues. Germline V CDR1 and CDR2: GTSNPN, SVGIG (reference sequence). DNA of the CDR3: TGTGCCTGGAGTGTAACAGGGTTCTTGAATTCACCCCTCCACTTT. This encodes CAWSVTGFLNSPLHF.

V is TRBV2 and J is TRBJ1-5; the D gene is possibly TRBD1 (5 bases). The germline V and J ends were trimmed by 8 bases and 5 bases, with 19 bases remaining between them. The CDR3 runs to 15 residues. CDR1 and CDR2 from the germline V gene are SNHLY and FYNNEI. The CDR3 is CASREGVGGYQPQHF. CDR3 DNA sequence: TGTGCCAGCCGGGAGGGAGTGGGGGGTTATCAGCCCCAGCATTTT.

This rearrangement joins TRBV7-3 to TRBJ1-2, with 7 bases fitting TRBD1. The CDR3 runs to 14 residues. CDR1 is SGHTA, CDR2 FQGTGA, per germline. V lost 0 bases and J lost 7; bases outside the gene matches: 5. CDR3 amino acids: CASSLTRQGSGYTF. CDR3 coding DNA: TGTGCCAGCAGCTTAACGCGACAGGGCTCTGGCTACACCTTC. Variable domain in full (rest from reference TRBV7-3 and TRBJ1-2): GAGVSQTPSNKVTEKGKYVELRCDPISGHTALYWYRQSLGQGPEFLIYFQGTGAADDSGLPNDRFFAVRPEGSVSTLKIQRTERGDSAVYLCASSLTRQGSGYTFGSGTRLTVV.

The rearrangement joins TRBV5-5 to TRBJ1-1; D gene uncertain. This CDR3 region has 15 residues. Germline-derived CDR1 and CDR2 are SGHKS and YYEKEE (reference sequence). With 0 bases removed from V and 0 bases from J, the gap between germline ends came to 9 bases. As DNA, the CDR3 is TGTGCCAGCAGCTTGGGTGGGCTCATGAACACTGAAGCTTTCTTT. Its protein product is CASSLGGLMNTEAFF.

The V gene is TRBV19, the J gene TRBJ2-6; the match to TRBD1 covers 8 bases. Germline V gene sequence: CDR1 LNHDA, CDR2 SQIVND (reference sequence). The CDR3 covers 15 residues. J gave up 4 bases and V 7 bases, and 6 bases lay outside the gene matches. CDR3 bases: TGTGCCAGTATCCAGGGGGCCGCGGGGGCCAACGTCCTGACTTTC. Its translation: CASIQGAAGANVLTF.